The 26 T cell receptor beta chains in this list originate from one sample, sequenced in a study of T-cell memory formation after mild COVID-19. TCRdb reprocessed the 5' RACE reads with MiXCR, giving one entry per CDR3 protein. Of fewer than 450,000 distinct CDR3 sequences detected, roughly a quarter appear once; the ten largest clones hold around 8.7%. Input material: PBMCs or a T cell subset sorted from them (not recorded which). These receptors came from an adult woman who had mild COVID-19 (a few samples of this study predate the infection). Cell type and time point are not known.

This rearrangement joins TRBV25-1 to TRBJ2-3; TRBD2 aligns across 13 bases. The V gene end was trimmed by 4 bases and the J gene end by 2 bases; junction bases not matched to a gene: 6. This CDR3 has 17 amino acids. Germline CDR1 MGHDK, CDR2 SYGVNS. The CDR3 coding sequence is TGTGCCAGCAGTGCCCGACTAGCGGGAGGTGACACAGATACGCAGTATTTT. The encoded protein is CASSARLAGGDTDTQYF.

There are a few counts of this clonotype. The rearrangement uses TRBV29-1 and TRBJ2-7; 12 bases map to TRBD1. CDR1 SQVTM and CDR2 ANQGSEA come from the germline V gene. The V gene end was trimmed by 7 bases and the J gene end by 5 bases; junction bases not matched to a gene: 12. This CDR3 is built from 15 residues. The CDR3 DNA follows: TGCAGCGCTACAACAGGGACAGGGGGCTGGAACGAGCAGTACTTC. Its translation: CSATTGTGGWNEQYF.

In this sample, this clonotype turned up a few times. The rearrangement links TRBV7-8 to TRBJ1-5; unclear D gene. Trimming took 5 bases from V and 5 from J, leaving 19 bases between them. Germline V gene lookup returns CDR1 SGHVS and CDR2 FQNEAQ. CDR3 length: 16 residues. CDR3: CASSIRAPARDQPQHF. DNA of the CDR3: TGTGCCAGCAGCATCCGGGCTCCGGCCCGGGATCAGCCCCAGCATTTT.

This chain's CDR3 is CASSTEGLAKYEQYF. CDR3 nucleotides: TGTGCCAGCAGCACAGAGGGACTAGCTAAATACGAGCAGTACTTC. The chain carries TRBV7-2 and TRBJ2-7; 9 bases are shared with TRBD2. The V gene's germline CDR1 is SGHTA and CDR2 FQGNSA. This CDR3 comprises 15 residues. Trimming at V came to 5 bases and at J to 4 bases, leaving 9 bases not matched to a gene.

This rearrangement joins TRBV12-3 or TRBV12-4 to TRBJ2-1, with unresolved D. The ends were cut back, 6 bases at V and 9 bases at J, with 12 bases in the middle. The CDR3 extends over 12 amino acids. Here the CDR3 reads CASSRFTSEQFF. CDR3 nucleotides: TGTGCCAGCAGCAGATTTACGAGTGAGCAGTTCTTC.

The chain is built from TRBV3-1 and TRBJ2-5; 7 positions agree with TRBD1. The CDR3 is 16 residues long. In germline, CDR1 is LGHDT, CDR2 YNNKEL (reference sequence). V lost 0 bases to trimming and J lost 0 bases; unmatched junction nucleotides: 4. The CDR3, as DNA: TGTGCCAGCAGCCAAGATGGACAGGAGTACCAAGAGACCCAGTACTTC. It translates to CASSQDGQEYQETQYF.

The CDR3 reads CASREYHSAGTNEKLFF. The CDR3 DNA is TGTGCCAGCAGGGAATATCACAGTGCCGGAACTAATGAAAAACTGTTTTTT. The chain combines TRBV28 with TRBJ1-4; D remains unclear. The CDR3 covers 17 residues. The V and J ends lost 6 bases and 1 base respectively, with 18 bases between them. CDR1 and CDR2 from the germline V gene are MDHEN and SYDVKM. The entire variable domain, with the rest obtained from reference TRBV28 and TRBJ1-4, is as follows: DVKVTQSSRYLVKRTGEKVFLECVQDMDHENMFWYRQDPGLGLRLIYFSYDVKMKEKGDIPEGYSVSREKKERFSLILESASTNQTSMYLCASREYHSAGTNEKLFFGSGTQLSVL.

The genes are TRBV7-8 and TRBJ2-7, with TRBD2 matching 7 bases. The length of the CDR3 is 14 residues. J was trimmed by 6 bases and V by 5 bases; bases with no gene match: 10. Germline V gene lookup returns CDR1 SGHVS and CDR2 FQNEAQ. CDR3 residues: CASSPASGGGEQYF. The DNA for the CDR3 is TGTGCCAGCAGCCCAGCTTCGGGCGGGGGCGAGCAGTACTTC.

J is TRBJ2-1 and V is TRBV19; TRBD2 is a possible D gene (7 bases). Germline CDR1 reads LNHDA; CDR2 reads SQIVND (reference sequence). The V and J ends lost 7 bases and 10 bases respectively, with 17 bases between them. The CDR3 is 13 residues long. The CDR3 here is CASKVRGASEQFF. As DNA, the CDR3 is TGTGCCAGTAAGGTCCGGGGGGCGTCGGAGCAGTTCTTC.

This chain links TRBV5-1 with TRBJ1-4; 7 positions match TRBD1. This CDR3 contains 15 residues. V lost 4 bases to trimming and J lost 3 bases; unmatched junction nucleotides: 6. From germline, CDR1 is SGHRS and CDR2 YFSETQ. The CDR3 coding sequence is TGCGCCAGCAGCCCTGGGGGACAGCCTAATGAAAAACTGTTTTTT. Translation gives CASSPGGQPNEKLFF.

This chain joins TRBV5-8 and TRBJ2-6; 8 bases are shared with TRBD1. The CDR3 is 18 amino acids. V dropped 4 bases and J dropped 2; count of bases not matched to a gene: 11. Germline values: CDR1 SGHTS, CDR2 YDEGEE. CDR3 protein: CASSRGILQGAGANVLTF. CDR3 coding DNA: TGTGCCAGCAGCAGAGGGATTCTACAGGGGGCTGGGGCCAACGTCCTGACTTTC.

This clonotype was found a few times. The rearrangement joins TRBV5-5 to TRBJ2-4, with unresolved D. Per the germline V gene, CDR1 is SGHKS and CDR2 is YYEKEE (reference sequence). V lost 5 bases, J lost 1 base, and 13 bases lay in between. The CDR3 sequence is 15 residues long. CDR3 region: CASSLQLLAKNIQYF. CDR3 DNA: TGTGCCAGCAGTTTACAGCTTTTGGCCAAAAACATTCAGTACTTC.

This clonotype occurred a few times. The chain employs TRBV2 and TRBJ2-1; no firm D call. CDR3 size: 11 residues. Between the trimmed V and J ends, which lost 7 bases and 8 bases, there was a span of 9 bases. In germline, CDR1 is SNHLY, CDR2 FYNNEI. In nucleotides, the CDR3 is TGTGCCAGCATTGAGAGTGATGAGCAGTTCTTC. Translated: CASIESDEQFF.

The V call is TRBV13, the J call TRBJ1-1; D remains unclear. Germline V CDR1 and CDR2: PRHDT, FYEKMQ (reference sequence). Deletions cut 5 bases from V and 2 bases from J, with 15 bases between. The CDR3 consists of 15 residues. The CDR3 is CASSPFGVGNTEAFF. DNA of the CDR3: TGTGCCAGCAGCCCGTTTGGGGTGGGCAACACTGAAGCTTTCTTT. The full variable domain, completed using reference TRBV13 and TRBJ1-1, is AAGVIQSPRHLIKEKRETATLKCYPIPRHDTVYWYQQGPGQDPQFLISFYEKMQSDKGSIPDRFSAQQFSDYHSELNMSSLELGDSALYFCASSPFGVGNTEAFFGQGTRLTVV.

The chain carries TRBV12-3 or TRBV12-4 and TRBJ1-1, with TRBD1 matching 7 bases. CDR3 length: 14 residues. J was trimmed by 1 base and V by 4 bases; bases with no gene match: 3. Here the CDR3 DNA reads TGTGCCAGCAGTTACAGGGGTGGGAACACTGAAGCTTTCTTT. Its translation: CASSYRGGNTEAFF.

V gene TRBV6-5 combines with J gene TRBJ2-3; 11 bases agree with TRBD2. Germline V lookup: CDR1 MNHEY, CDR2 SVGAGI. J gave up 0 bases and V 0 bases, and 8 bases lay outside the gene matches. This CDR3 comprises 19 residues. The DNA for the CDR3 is TGTGCCAGCAGTTACTCGGCGGCTAGCGGGGGGCTAAGCACAGATACGCAGTATTTT. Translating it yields CASSYSAASGGLSTDTQYF.

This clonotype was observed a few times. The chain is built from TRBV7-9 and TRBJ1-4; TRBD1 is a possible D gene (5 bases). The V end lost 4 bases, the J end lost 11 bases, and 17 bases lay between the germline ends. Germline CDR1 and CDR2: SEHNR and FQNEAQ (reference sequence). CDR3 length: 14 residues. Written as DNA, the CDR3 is TGTGCCAGCAGCTCAGTCCAGGGCATGGGTAAACTGTTTTTT. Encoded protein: CASSSVQGMGKLFF. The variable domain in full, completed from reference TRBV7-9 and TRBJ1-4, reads DTGVSQNPRHKITKRGQNVTFRCDPISEHNRLYWYRQTLGQGPEFLTYFQNEAQLEKSRLLSDRFSAERPKGSFSTLEIQRTEQGDSAMYLCASSSVQGMGKLFFGSGTQLSVL.

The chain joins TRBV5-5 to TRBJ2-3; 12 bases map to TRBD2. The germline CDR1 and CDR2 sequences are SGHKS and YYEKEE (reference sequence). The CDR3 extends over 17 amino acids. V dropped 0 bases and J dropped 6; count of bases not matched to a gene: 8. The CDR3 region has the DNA TGTGCCAGCAGCTTGGCTAGGACTAGCGGGGCGGGGGATACGCAGTATTTT. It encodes CASSLARTSGAGDTQYF.

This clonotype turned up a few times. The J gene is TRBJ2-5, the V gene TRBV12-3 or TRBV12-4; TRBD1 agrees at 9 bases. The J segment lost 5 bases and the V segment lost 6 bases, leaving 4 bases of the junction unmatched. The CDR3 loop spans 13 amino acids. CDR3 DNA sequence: TGTGCCAGCAGGAAAGGACAGGGGGAGACCCAGTACTTC. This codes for CASRKGQGETQYF.

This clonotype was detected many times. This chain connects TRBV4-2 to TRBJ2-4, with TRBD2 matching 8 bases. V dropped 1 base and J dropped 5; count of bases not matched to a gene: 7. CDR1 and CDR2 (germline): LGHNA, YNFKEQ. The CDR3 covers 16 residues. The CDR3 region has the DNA TGTGCCAGCAGCCAAGCTCCCGGGGGGGCTGAAAACATTCAGTACTTC. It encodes CASSQAPGGAENIQYF.

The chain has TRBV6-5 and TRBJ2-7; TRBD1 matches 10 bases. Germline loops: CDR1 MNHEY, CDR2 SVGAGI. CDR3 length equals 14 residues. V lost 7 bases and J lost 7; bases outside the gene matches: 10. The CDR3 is CASNSGTGVGEQYF. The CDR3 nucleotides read TGTGCCAGCAATTCAGGGACAGGGGTGGGAGAGCAGTACTTC.

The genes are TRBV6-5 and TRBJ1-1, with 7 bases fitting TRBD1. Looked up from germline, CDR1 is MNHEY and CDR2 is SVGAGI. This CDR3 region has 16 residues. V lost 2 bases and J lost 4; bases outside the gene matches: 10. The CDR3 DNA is TGTGCCAGCAGTTACATCGTGGGAGGGGGCCGCACTGAAGCTTTCTTT. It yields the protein CASSYIVGGGRTEAFF.

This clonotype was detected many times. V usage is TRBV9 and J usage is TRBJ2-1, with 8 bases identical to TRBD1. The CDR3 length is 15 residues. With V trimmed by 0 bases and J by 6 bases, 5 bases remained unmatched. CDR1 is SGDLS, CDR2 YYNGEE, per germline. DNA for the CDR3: TGTGCCAGCAGCGTAGAGGGACAGGCGCTCAATGAGCAGTTCTTC. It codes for CASSVEGQALNEQFF.

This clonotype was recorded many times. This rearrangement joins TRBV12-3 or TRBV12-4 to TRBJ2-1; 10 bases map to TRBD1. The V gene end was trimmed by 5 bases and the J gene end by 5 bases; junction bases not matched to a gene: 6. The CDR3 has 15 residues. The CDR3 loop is CASSKGQGSDNEQFF. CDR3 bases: TGTGCCAGCAGTAAGGGACAGGGGTCGGACAATGAGCAGTTCTTC.

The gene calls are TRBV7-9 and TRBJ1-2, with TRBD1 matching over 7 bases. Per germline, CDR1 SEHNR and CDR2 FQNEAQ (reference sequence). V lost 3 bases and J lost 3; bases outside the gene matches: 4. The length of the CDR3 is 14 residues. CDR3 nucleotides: TGTGCCAGCAGCTTTAGACAGGGCCACTATGGCTACACCTTC. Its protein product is CASSFRQGHYGYTF.

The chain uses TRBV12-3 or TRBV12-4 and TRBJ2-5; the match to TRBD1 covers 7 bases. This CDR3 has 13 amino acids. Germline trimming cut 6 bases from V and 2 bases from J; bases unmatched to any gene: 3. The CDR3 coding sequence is TGTGCCAGCAGCCCACAGGGGCAAGAGACCCAGTACTTC. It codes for CASSPQGQETQYF.